The text below deals with one T cell receptor delta chain. There are a few counts of this clone. No antigen is known for it. No much larger clonotype is one base removed from it; base qualities were not supplied. The record originates from a study of gamma-delta chains in newborns, infants, children (dated by TCRdb to 2018 to 2020). The study in broad terms: In the study title, it is stated that polyclonal expansion of innate gammadelta T cells is driven by microbial exposure immediately after birth. The study examined the way microbial exposure affected innate gammadelta T cell populations in human newborns right after birth.

The CDR3, cysteine through phenylalanine, is 16 amino acids long. CDR3 DNA only is kept here, 48 bases in frame from base 1. Looking up the germline V gene yields CDR1 GEAIGNYY and CDR2 EKD. Here V drops 2 bases and J drops 6 bases, and the junction holds 1 base not matched to any gene. These reads were obtained on an Illumina MiSeq. TCRdb called clones anew from the public reads via CATT; matching DNA rows were later pooled. Across this sample there are about 2,300 delta-chain clones, with 5% to 7% seen only once. Together, the top ten hold around an eighth of the sample. The chain links TRDV2 with TRDJ3, and 12 bases in between align with TRDD3. The clonotype originates from a child who was a newborn, infant or young child, either healthy, febrile or measles-vaccinated (not recorded which). The sequenced sample consisted of blood. The sequenced DNA is TGTGCCTGTGACAGACTGGGGGATACGGACACCCGACAGATGTTTTTC. Its amino acids are CACDRLGDTDTRQMFF.